Listed below are T cell receptor beta chains from one sample, sequenced in a study of cytomegalovirus exposure and HLA in healthy donors. Clones were sequenced by immunoSEQ multiplex PCR, and TCRdb holds only the in-frame ones, with some missing. The sample records 130,000 or so clones, approximately 82% being singletons. The sequencing input was PBMCs. These receptors were taken from a man aged 40-50 years in good health and CMV-seronegative. Each CDR3 is given with its conserved first and last residue. D genes are given only for firm matches. Part of the rows lack a size; the others show once, few, many or a class for expanded clones.

once	TRBD1	TRBV5-4	TRBJ1-4	TGTGCCAGCAGCTGGACAGGGGGCGACGAAAAACTGTTTTTT	CASSWTGGDEKLFF
-	-	TRBV5-1	TRBJ1-2	TGCGCCAGCAGCTTGGACAAGTATGGCTACACCTTC	CASSLDKYGYTF
-	-	TRBV6-1	TRBJ1-3	TGTGCCAGCACCCGGGACACAAACTCTGGAAACACCATATATTTT	CASTRDTNSGNTIYF
-	-	TRBV7-3	TRBJ2-1	TGTGCCAGCAGCCCGGGAGGAATCACAGGGATCGGGGGGCAGTTCTTC	CASSPGGITGIGGQFF
-	-	TRBV7-9	TRBJ1-6	TGTGCCAGCAGCTTGCTGGGGGGTAGCTCCTATAATTCACCCCTCCACTTT	CASSLLGGSSYNSPLHF
-	TRBD1	TRBV18	TRBJ1-2	TGTGCCAGCTCACAAGGACAGGGATCTGGCTACACCTTC	CASSQGQGSGYTF
-	TRBD2	TRBV19	TRBJ2-1	TGTGCCAGTAGCAGCGGGGGGCCCTTTGAGCAGTTCTTC	CASSSGGPFEQFF
-	TRBD1	TRBV2	TRBJ2-1	TGTGCCAGCAGTGAGATGCCAGGGGGACCCTACAATGAGCAGTTCTTC	CASSEMPGGPYNEQFF
-	TRBD1	TRBV2	TRBJ2-7	TGTGCCAGCAAGCCCGACCCCGGGACAGGGAACGAGCAGTACTTC	CASKPDPGTGNEQYF
few	-	TRBV14	TRBJ2-7	TGTGCCAGCAGCCCCCCGAGGGATTTTCACGCTCCCTACGAGCAGTACTTC	CASSPPRDFHAPYEQYF
-	TRBD2	TRBV28	TRBJ2-5	TGTGCCAGCAGTTTGGGACTAGCGGGGAGCCAGACCCAGTACTTC	CASSLGLAGSQTQYF
-	TRBD1	TRBV6-5	TRBJ2-5	TGTGCCAGCAGACGCACCGGGACAGAACAAGAGACCCAGTACTTC	CASRRTGTEQETQYF
once	-	TRBV4-1	TRBJ2-1	TGCGCCAGCAGCCAGACAGGGGAGGGTGAGCAGTTCTTC	CASSQTGEGEQFF
-	-	TRBV28	TRBJ1-3	TGTGCCAGCAGTTCCCCACATCTCGGAAACACCATATATTTT	CASSSPHLGNTIYF
-	TRBD1	TRBV5-4	TRBJ1-1	TGTGCCAGCAGCTTGGACAGGGGGCACACTGAAGCTTTCTTT	CASSLDRGHTEAFF
few	TRBD1	TRBV5-6	TRBJ2-7	TGTGCCAGCAGCTTGGCCGGCCAGGGGGTTGGATACGAGCAGTACTTC	CASSLAGQGVGYEQYF
-	-	TRBV4-2	TRBJ2-7	TGTGCCAGCAGCCAAAATAGATACGAGCAGTACTTC	CASSQNRYEQYF
-	-	TRBV18	TRBJ2-7	TGTGCCAGCTCACCCCAACGGGACATTGCTTACGAGCAGTACTTC	CASSPQRDIAYEQYF
-	TRBD1	TRBV28	TRBJ1-5	TGTGCCAGCAGTTTTGATGACAGGGGGCATCAGCCCCAGCATTTT	CASSFDDRGHQPQHF
-	-	TRBV19	TRBJ1-5	TGTGCCAGTAGTTTTTCTCGCGGGGGGCAGCCCCAGCATTTT	CASSFSRGGQPQHF
-	-	TRBV7-6	TRBJ2-2	TGTGCCAGCAGCTCCGGTTGGGGCTCGTTTGACGGGGAGCTGTTTTTT	CASSSGWGSFDGELFF